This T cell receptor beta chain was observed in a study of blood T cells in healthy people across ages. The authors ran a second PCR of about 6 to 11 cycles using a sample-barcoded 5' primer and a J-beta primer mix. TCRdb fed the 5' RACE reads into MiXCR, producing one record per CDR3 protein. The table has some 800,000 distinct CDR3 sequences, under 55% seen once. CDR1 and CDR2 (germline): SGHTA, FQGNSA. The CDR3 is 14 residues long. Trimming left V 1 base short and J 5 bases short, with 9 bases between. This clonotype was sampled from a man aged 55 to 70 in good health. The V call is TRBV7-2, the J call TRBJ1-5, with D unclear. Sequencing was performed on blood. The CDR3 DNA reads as TGTGCCAGCAGCTTAGAGGCCGGGGATCAGCCCCAGCATTTT. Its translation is CASSLEAGDQPQHF.